This TCR beta chain was found in a study of response to subunit inactivated influenza vaccine. From the RT-PCR reads, TCRdb called clonotypes with MiXCR, one entry per CDR3 protein. The sample shows 700,000 to 800,000 distinct CDR3 sequences, approximately 17% of them seen only once. This CDR3 region has 13 residues. The germline V and J ends were trimmed by 4 bases and 0 bases, with 7 bases remaining between them. Germline CDR1 and CDR2: DFQATT and SNEGSKA (reference sequence). In the case of this clonotype: The antigen is not known.

Notes on the study in general: Each seasonal influenza vaccination recruits few new T cells, the authors suggested.

Specimen: PBMCs from blood, collected more than 4 days after vaccination. The TCR was taken from a man between 50 and 59 years old who received an inactivated influenza vaccine. The genes are TRBV20-1 and TRBJ1-3, with D unresolved. Written as DNA, the CDR3 is TGCAGTGCTACACGGACCTCTGGAAACACCATATATTTT. Translated: CSATRTSGNTIYF.